The T cell receptor beta chain under discussion was sequenced for a study of cytomegalovirus exposure and HLA in healthy donors. This CDR3 contains 15 residues. CDR1 and CDR2 from the germline V gene are SGHNT and YYREEE (reference sequence). J gave up 7 bases and V 5 bases, and 10 bases lay outside the gene matches. PCR amplification relied on 60 Vbeta primers (plus 13 Jbeta primers). Measured with immunoSEQ multiplex PCR; TCRdb has only the in-frame clones, and not every one. The sample lists 95,000 to 150,000 clones, 80% occurring once. Sequencing used PBMCs. This sequence joins TRBV5-4 and TRBJ2-3; 10 bases fit TRBD2. The sequence was obtained from a female donor in good health and CMV-seropositive. CDR3 loop: CASSLSGGPVNTQYF. The CDR3 nucleotides are TGTGCCAGCAGTCTTAGCGGGGGGCCCGTTAATACGCAGTATTTT.